Listed below are T cell receptor beta chains from one sample, sequenced in a study of cytomegalovirus exposure and HLA in healthy donors. This table comes from immunoSEQ multiplex PCR, and its TCRdb copy is limited to in-frame clones, with some not included. The repertoire table contains some 89,000 clones. The source material was PBMCs. These receptors were obtained from a young woman in good health and CMV-seronegative. The CDR3 runs from the conserved cysteine through the conserved F or W. The order of the fields is J gene, V gene, D gene, CDR3 protein, CDR3 DNA. D genes are given only for firm matches.

>TRBJ2-5|TRBV5-1|-
CASSRGGARAQETQYF
TGCGCCAGCAGCAGGGGGGGGGCCAGGGCACAAGAGACCCAGTACTTC
>TRBJ1-5|TRBV19|-
CASSVQGPQPQHF
TGTGCCAGTAGTGTACAGGGTCCTCAGCCCCAGCATTTT
>TRBJ1-6|TRBV7-9|-
CASSQRTVDNSPLHF
TGTGCCAGCAGCCAAAGGACAGTAGATAATTCACCCCTCCACTTT
>TRBJ1-1|TRBV9|-
CASSVRPDRTEAFF
TGTGCCAGCAGCGTACGACCCGACAGAACTGAAGCTTTCTTT
>TRBJ1-1|TRBV10-3|TRBD1
CAISVHETGGKGWTEAFF
TGTGCCATCAGTGTTCACGAGACAGGGGGCAAAGGTTGGACTGAAGCTTTCTTT
>TRBJ2-3|TRBV5-1|-
CASGVSTDTQYF
TGCGCCAGCGGAGTTAGCACAGATACGCAGTATTTT
>TRBJ2-2|TRBV28|TRBD1
CASSTGQGDTGELFF
TGTGCCAGCAGTACGGGACAGGGAGACACCGGGGAGCTGTTTTTT
>TRBJ1-4|TRBV19|-
CASSIEGLDEKLFF
TGTGCCAGTAGTATAGAGGGACTCGATGAAAAACTGTTTTTT
>TRBJ2-3|TRBV7-8|TRBD2
CASSSGKREGATDTQYF
TGTGCCAGCAGCTCAGGGAAGCGGGAGGGCGCCACAGATACGCAGTATTTT
>TRBJ2-1|TRBV29-1|-
CSVDIPLSSYNEQFF
TGCAGCGTTGACATCCCCCTAAGCTCCTACAATGAGCAGTTCTTC
>TRBJ2-5|TRBV28|TRBD1
CASSFRQGAGETQYF
TGTGCCAGCAGTTTCCGACAGGGGGCTGGAGAGACCCAGTACTTC
>TRBJ1-2|TRBV6-1|TRBD1
CASSERGRGIGGYTF
TGTGCCAGCAGTGAGAGGGGCAGGGGGATTGGTGGCTACACCTTC
>TRBJ2-7|TRBV6-5|-
CASGPGYEQYF
TGTGCCAGCGGTCCCGGCTACGAGCAGTACTTC
>TRBJ2-2|TRBV6-5|TRBD2
CASSYLSGSGAGELFF
TGTGCCAGCAGTTACCTCAGCGGGAGCGGAGCCGGGGAGCTGTTTTTT
>TRBJ1-2|TRBV28|-
CASSHFQAGENGYTF
TGTGCCAGCAGCCACTTCCAGGCAGGGGAGAATGGCTACACCTTC
>TRBJ2-1|TRBV7-9|TRBD2
CASSVHETSNEQLF
TGTGCCAGCAGCGTTCATGAGACTAGCAATGAGCAGCTCTTC
>TRBJ2-7|TRBV11-2|TRBD2
CASSVGLAGFSYEQYF
TGTGCCAGCAGCGTTGGACTAGCGGGTTTCTCCTACGAGCAGTACTTC
>TRBJ2-1|TRBV14|TRBD2
CASSQVWGGLNNEQFF
TGTGCCAGCAGCCAAGTTTGGGGAGGGCTAAACAATGAGCAGTTCTTC
>TRBJ2-5|TRBV7-7|TRBD2
CASSLTSGRISETQYF
TGTGCTAGCAGCTTAACTAGCGGGAGGATTAGCGAGACCCAGTACTTC
>TRBJ1-1|TRBV19|-
CASSVATGYTEAFF
TGTGCCAGTAGTGTGGCTACGGGGTACACTGAAGCTTTCTTT
>TRBJ2-2|TRBV4-1|-
CASSQGPLQAINTGELFF
TGCGCCAGCAGCCAAGGACCTCTACAGGCGATCAACACCGGGGAGCTGTTTTTT
>TRBJ2-3|TRBV1|-
CTSSQDRPAGGPDTQYF
TGCACCAGCAGCCAAGATAGGCCAGCGGGGGGGCCGGATACGCAGTATTTT
>TRBJ1-3|TRBV7-6|-
CASSGTTGDSGNTIYF
TGTGCCAGCAGCGGGACGACAGGAGACTCTGGAAACACCATATATTTT
>TRBJ2-2|TRBV6-1|-
CASSENLMRGNTGELFF
TGTGCCAGCAGTGAAAATTTAATGAGAGGTAACACCGGGGAGCTGTTTTTT
>TRBJ1-5|TRBV19|-
CASSIPQRSGSNQPQHF
TGTGCCAGTAGTATTCCACAGAGGAGCGGTAGCAATCAGCCCCAGCATTTT
>TRBJ1-5|TRBV2|TRBD1
CASSFLWTGGDQPQHF
TGTGCCAGCAGTTTCCTCTGGACAGGGGGGGATCAGCCCCAGCATTTT
>TRBJ1-1|TRBV7-9|TRBD1
CASKTGGDTEAFF
TGTGCCAGCAAGACAGGGGGAGATACTGAAGCTTTCTTT
>TRBJ2-3|TRBV5-8|TRBD1
CASSLHRGGTDTQYF
TGTGCCAGCAGCTTGCACAGGGGAGGCACAGATACGCAGTATTTT
>TRBJ2-7|TRBV27|-
CASSLVREASYEQYF
TGTGCCAGCAGTTTAGTGAGAGAGGCCTCCTACGAGCAGTACTTC
>TRBJ1-2|TRBV4-2|-
CASSSGEYIPNYGYTF
TGTGCCAGCTCCTCAGGGGAATATATCCCTAACTATGGCTACACCTTC
>TRBJ1-5|TRBV30|-
CAWSRGQRYQPQHF
TGTGCCTGGAGCCGAGGACAGAGGTATCAGCCCCAGCATTTT
>TRBJ2-3|TRBV7-6|-
CASSLKGADTQYF
TGTGCCAGCAGCTTAAAGGGAGCGGATACGCAGTATTTT